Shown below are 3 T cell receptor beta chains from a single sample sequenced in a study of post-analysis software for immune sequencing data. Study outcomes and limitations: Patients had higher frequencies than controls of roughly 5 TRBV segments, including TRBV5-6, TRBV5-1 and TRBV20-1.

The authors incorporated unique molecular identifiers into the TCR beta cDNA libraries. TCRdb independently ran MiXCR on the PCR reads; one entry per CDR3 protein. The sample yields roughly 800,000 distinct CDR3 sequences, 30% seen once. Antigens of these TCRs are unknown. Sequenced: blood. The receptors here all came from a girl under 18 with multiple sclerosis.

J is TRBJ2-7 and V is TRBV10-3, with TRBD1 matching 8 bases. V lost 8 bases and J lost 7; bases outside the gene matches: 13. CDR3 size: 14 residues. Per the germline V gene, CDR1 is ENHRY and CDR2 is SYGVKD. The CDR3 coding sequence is TGTGCCATCGGGGCAGGGGGCAGCTTAGGTGAGCAGTACTTC. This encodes CAIGAGGSLGEQYF.

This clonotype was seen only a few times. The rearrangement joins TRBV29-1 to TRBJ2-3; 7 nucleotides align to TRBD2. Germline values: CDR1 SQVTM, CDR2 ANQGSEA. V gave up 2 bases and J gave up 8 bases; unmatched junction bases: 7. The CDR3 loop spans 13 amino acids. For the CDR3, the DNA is TGCAGCGTTGAACGGCGGGAGCGAGGTACGCAGTATTTT. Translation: CSVERRERGTQYF.

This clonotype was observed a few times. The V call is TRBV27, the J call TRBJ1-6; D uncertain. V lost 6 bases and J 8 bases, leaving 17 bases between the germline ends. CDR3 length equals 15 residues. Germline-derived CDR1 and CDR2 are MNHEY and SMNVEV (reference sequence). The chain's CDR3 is CASSLMPSLHSPLHF. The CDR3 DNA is TGTGCCAGCAGCCTCATGCCCAGCTTGCATTCACCCCTCCACTTT.